This T cell receptor (beta chain) was sequenced during a study of cytomegalovirus exposure and HLA in healthy donors. The V end was cut by 3 bases, the J end by 7 bases, with 10 bases between. Germline loops: CDR1 ENHRY, CDR2 SYGVKD. This CDR3 has 14 residues. The PCR ran on 60 Vbeta and 13 Jbeta primers. The method was immunoSEQ multiplex PCR; TCRdb's version includes in-frame clones alone and lacks a portion of them. The table records some 110,000 clones, about 80% of them present only once. Worth noting for this clone: No antigen is known for it.

General study points: Specificity of a few CMV-associated chains for CMV antigens was verified in vitro.

V usage is TRBV10-3 and J usage is TRBJ1-6, with no clear D. The sequenced sample was PBMCs. This sequence originates from a man aged 60-69 years in good health and CMV-seropositive. This CDR3 reads CAISDIPGNSPLHF. The DNA of the CDR3 is TGTGCCATCAGTGATATCCCAGGCAATTCACCCCTCCACTTT.